This entry is about one T cell receptor (beta chain). Peripheral blood, roughly 11 milliliters per donor, was collected. At least 6 million PBMCs were isolated per sample. This sample is part of a study of blood T cells in healthy people across ages. The CDR3 consists of 10 residues. V shed 6 bases and J shed 6 bases, with 8 bases lying between them. Germline values: CDR1 DFQATT, CDR2 SNEGSKA (reference sequence). PCR was performed a second time for 7 to 11 cycles using a sample-barcoded 5' primer and a J-beta primer mix. Each TCR beta cDNA got a 12-nucleotide random molecular identifier. TCRdb re-derived calls from the 5' RACE reads in MiXCR, one entry per CDR3 protein. This sample yields more than 1,000,000 distinct CDR3 sequences, of which less than 25% are seen a single time; around 0.75% belongs to the top ten. This sample was also put to use in a study of T cells of mothers and their children.

Input material: blood. The chain recombines TRBV20-1 with TRBJ2-5, with D uncertain. This TCR came from a girl aged 2-9 years in good health. The CDR3 is CSAGIQTQYF. CDR3 DNA sequence: TGCAGTGCGGGAATCCAGACCCAGTACTTC.